This T cell receptor beta chain was identified in a study of T-cell memory formation after mild COVID-19. Study at large: Clusters were largely donor specific. Study results and caveats: Later expanders leaned toward CD4+, whereas clones contracting from day 15 to 85 were balanced CD4/CD8.

Using its own MiXCR run on the 5' RACE reads, TCRdb lists one record per CDR3 protein. Among approximately 40,000 distinct CDR3 sequences, around 10% were seen once, and the ten largest hold 25% to 30%. The trim removed 7 bases at V and 0 bases at J, leaving 4 bases unmatched. The V gene's germline CDR1 is MDHEN and CDR2 SYDVKM. The CDR3 contains 16 residues. The sample holds many counts of this clonotype. What it binds is unknown. The origin of this receptor is a man aged 18 to 29 who had mild COVID-19 (a few samples of this study predate the infection). Cell type and time point are not known. The sample consisted of PBMCs or a T cell subset sorted from them (not recorded which). The chain joins TRBV28 to TRBJ2-2; 11 bases line up with TRBD2. CDR3 DNA sequence: TGTGCCAGCAACCTAGCGGGGGGTCCGAACACCGGGGAGCTGTTTTTT. This encodes CASNLAGGPNTGELFF.